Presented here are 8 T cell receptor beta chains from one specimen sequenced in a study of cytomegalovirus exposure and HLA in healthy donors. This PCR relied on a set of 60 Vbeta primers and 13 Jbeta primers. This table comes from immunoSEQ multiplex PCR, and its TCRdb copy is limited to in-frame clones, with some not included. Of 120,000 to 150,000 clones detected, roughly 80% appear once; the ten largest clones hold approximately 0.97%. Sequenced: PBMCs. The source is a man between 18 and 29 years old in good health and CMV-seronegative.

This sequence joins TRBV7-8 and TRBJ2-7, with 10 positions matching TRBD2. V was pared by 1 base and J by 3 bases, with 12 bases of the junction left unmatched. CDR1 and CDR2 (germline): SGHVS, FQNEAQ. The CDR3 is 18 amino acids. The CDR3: CASSLEAASGGLRYEQYF. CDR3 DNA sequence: TGTGCCAGCAGCTTAGAGGCGGCTAGCGGGGGCCTCCGCTACGAGCAGTACTTC. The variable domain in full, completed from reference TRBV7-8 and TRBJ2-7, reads GAGVSQSPRYKVAKRGQDVALRCDPISGHVSLFWYQQALGQGPEFLTYFQNEAQLDKSGLPSDRFFAERPEGSVSTLKIQRTQQEDSAVYLCASSLEAASGGLRYEQYFGPGTRLTVT.

The CDR3 coding sequence is TGTGCCAGCAGCGTATCTTTCCATGAGCAGTTCTTC. Residues: CASSVSFHEQFF. The chain combines TRBV9 with TRBJ2-1; D unclear. V lost 1 base, J lost 8 bases, and 7 bases lay in between. This CDR3 has 12 amino acids. The germline gives CDR1 SGDLS, CDR2 YYNGEE. The variable domain in full, completed from reference TRBV9 and TRBJ2-1, reads DSGVTQTPKHLITATGQRVTLRCSPRSGDLSVYWYQQSLDQGLQFLIQYYNGEERAKGNILERFSAQQFPDLHSELNLSSLELGDSALYFCASSVSFHEQFFGPGTRLTVL.

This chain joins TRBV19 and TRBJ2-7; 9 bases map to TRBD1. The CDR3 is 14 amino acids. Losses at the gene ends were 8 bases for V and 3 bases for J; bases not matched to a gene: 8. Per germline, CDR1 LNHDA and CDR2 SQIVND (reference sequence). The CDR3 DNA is TGTGCCAGTGCCTCCGGGACAGGGCACTACGAGCAGTACTTC. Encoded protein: CASASGTGHYEQYF.

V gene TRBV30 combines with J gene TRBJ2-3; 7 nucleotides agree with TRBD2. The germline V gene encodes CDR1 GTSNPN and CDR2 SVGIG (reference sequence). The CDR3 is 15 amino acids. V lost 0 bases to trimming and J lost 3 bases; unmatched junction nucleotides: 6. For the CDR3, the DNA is TGTGCCTGGAGTGTAAGCAGACTAGCAACAGATACGCAGTATTTT. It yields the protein CAWSVSRLATDTQYF.

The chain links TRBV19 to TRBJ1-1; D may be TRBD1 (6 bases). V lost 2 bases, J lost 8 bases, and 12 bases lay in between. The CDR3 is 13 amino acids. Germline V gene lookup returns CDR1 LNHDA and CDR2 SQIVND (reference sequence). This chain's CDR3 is CASSILGQPEAFF. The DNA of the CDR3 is TGTGCCAGTAGTATACTAGGACAGCCAGAAGCTTTCTTT. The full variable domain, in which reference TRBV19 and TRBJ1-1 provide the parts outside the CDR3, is DGGITQSPKYLFRKEGQNVTLSCEQNLNHDAMYWYRQDPGQGLRLIYYSQIVNDFQKGDIAEGYSVSREKKESFPLTVTSAQKNPTAFYLCASSILGQPEAFFGQGTRLTVV.

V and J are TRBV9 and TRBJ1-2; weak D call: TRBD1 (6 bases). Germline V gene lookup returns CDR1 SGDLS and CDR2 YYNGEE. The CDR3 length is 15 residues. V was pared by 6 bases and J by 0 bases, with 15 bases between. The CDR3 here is CASTVGGHANYGYTF. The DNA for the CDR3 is TGTGCCAGCACCGTGGGGGGGCATGCTAACTATGGCTACACCTTC.

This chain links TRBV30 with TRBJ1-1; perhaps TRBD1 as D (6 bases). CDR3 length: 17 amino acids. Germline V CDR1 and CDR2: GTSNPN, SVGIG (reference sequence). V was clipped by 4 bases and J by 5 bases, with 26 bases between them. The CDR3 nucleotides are TGTGCCTGGATGAGTAAAAGGGGGGGGCTTGGAGGGACTGAAGCTTTCTTT. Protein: CAWMSKRGGLGGTEAFF. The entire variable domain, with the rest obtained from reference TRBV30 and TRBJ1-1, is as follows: SQTIHQWPATLVQPVGSPLSLECTVEGTSNPNLYWYRQAAGRGLQLLFYSVGIGQISSEVPQNLSASRPQDRQFILSSKKLLLSDSGFYLCAWMSKRGGLGGTEAFFGQGTRLTVV.

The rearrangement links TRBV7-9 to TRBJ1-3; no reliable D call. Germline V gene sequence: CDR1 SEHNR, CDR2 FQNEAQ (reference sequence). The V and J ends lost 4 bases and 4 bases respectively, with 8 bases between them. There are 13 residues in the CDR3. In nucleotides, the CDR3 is TGTGCCAGCAGCTCGTCCCCCGGAAACACCATATATTTT. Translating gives CASSSSPGNTIYF.